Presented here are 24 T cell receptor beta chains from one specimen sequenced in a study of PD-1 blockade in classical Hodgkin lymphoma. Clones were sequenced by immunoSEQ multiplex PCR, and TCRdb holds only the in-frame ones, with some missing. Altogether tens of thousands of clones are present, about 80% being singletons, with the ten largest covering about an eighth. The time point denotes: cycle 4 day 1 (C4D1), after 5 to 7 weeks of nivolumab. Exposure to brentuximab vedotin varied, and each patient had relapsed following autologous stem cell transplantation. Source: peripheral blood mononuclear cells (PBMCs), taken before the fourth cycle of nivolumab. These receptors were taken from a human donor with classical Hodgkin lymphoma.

The CDR3 is CASSMGGYQPQHF. Here the CDR3 DNA reads TGTGCCAGCAGTATGGGGGGATATCAGCCCCAGCATTTT. The chain links TRBV2 to TRBJ1-5; a weak D match, TRBD1 (5 bases). This CDR3 contains 13 residues. Deletions cut 5 bases from V and 5 bases from J, with 10 bases between. Germline assignment: CDR1 SNHLY and CDR2 FYNNEI.

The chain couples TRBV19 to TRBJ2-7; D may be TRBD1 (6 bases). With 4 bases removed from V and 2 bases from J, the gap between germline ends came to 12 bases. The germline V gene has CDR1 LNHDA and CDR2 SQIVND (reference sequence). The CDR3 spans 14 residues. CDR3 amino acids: CASSTGQRAYEQYF. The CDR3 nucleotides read TGTGCCAGTAGTACCGGACAGAGAGCCTACGAGCAGTACTTC.

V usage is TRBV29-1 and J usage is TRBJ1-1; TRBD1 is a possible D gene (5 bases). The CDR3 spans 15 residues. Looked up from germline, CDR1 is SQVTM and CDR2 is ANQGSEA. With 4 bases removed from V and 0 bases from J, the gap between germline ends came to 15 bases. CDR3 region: CSVAPGWGMNTEAFF. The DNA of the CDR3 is TGCAGCGTTGCTCCAGGATGGGGCATGAACACTGAAGCTTTCTTT.

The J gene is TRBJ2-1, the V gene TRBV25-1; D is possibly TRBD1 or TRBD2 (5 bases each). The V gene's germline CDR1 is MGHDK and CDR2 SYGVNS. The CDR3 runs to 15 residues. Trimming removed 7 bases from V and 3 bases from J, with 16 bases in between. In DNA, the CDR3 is TGTGCCAGCAAAGGAGGAATAGGGGACTACAATGAGCAGTTCTTC. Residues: CASKGGIGDYNEQFF.

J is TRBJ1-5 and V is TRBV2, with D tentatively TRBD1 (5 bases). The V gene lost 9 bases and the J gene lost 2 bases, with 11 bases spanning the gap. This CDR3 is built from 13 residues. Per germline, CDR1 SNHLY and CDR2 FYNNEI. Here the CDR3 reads CASQGGGNQPQHF. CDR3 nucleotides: TGTGCCAGTCAGGGTGGAGGCAATCAGCCCCAGCATTTT.

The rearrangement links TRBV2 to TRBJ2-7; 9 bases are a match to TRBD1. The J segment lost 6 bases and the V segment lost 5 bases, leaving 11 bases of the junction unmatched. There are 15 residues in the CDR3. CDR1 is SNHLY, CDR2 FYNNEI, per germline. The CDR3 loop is CASSPFDRGTVEQYF. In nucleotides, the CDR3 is TGTGCCAGCAGTCCCTTCGACAGGGGGACGGTCGAGCAGTACTTC. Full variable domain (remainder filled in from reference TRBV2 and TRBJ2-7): EPEVTQTPSHQVTQMGQEVILRCVPISNHLYFYWYRQILGQKVEFLVSFYNNEISEKSEIFDDQFSVERPDGSNFTLKIRSTKLEDSAMYFCASSPFDRGTVEQYFGPGTRLTVT.

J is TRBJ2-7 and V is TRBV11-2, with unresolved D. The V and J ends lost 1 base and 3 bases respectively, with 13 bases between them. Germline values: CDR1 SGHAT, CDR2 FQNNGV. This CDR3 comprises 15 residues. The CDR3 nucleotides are TGTGCCAGCAGCTTAGTCCCGGGTGCGGACTACGAGCAGTACTTC. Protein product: CASSLVPGADYEQYF.

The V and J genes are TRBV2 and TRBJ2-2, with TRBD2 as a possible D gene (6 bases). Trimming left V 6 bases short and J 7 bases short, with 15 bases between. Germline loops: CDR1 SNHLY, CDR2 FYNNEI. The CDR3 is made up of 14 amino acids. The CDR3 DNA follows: TGTGCCAGCAGCATTACGGGAGAAGGCGGGGAGCTGTTTTTT. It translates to CASSITGEGGELFF.

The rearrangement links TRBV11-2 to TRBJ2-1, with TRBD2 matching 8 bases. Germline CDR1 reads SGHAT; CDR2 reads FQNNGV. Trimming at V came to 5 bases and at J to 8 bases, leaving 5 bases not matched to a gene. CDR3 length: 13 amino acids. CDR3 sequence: CASSQGLDYEQFF. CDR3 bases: TGTGCCAGCAGCCAGGGACTAGACTATGAGCAGTTCTTC.

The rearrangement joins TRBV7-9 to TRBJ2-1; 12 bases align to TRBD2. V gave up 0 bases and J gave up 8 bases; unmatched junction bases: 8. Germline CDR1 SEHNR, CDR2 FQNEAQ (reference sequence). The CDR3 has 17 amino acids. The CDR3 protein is CASSLAPSGRAVDEQFF. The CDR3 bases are TGTGCCAGCAGCTTAGCGCCTAGCGGGAGGGCCGTAGATGAGCAGTTCTTC.

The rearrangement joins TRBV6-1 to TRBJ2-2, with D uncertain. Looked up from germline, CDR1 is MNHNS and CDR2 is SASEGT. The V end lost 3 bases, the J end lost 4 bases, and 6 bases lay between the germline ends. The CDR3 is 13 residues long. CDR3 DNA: TGTGCCAGCAGTGAGCACCGCACCGGGGAGCTGTTTTTT. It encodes CASSEHRTGELFF.

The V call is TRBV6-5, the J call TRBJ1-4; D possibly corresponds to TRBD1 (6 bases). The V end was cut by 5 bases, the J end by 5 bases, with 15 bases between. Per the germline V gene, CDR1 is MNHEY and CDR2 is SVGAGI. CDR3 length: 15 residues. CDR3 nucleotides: TGTGCCAGCAGTCGATCCGGGACACGAAATGAAAAACTGTTTTTT. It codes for CASSRSGTRNEKLFF.

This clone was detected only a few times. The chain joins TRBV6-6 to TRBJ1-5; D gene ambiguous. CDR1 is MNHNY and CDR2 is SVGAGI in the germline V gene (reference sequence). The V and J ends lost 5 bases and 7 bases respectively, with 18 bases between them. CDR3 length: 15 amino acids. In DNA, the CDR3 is TGTGCCAGCAGTAGCAACAGCATAGTATACCAGCCCCAGCATTTT. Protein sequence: CASSSNSIVYQPQHF.

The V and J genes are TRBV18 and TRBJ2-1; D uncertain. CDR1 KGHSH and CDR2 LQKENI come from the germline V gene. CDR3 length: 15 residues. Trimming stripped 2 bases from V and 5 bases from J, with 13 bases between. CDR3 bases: TGTGCCAGCTCACCAAATATAGGGATGGACAATGAGCAGTTCTTC. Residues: CASSPNIGMDNEQFF.

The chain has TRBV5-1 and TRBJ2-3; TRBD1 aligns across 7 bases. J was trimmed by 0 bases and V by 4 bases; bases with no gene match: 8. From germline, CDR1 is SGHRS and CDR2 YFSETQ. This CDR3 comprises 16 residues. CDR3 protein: CASSTGTVTSTDTQYF. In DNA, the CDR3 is TGCGCCAGCAGCACCGGGACAGTCACTAGCACAGATACGCAGTATTTT.

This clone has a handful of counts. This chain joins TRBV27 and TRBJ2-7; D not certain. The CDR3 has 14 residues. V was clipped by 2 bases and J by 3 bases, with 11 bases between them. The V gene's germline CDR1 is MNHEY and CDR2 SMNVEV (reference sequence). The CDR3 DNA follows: TGTGCCAGCAGTTTAAAGGGCTCCTTCTACGAGCAGTACTTC. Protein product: CASSLKGSFYEQYF.

The CDR3 is CASSALVDFTEAFF. The CDR3 nucleotides are TGTGCCAGCAGTGCTTTAGTTGACTTCACTGAAGCTTTCTTT. The genes are TRBV2 and TRBJ1-1; unclear D gene. This CDR3 has 14 residues. The germline V gene encodes CDR1 SNHLY and CDR2 FYNNEI. Between the trimmed V and J ends, which lost 4 bases and 4 bases, there was a span of 13 bases.

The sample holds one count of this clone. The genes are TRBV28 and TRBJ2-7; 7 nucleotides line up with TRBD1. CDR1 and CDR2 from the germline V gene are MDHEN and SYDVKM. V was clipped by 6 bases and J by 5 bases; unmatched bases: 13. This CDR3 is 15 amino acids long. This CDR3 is CASSPPVTGPNEQYF. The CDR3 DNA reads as TGTGCCAGCAGCCCGCCGGTGACAGGGCCCAACGAGCAGTACTTC.

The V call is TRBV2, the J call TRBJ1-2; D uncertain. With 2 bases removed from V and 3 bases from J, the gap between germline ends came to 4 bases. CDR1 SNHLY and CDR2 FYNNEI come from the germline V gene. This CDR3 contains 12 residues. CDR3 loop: CASSESDYGYTF. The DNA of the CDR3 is TGTGCCAGCAGTGAAAGTGACTATGGCTACACCTTC.

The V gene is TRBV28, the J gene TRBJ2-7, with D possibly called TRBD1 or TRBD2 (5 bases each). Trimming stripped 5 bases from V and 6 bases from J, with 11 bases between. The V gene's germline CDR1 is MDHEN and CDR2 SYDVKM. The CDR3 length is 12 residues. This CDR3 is CASSGTWREQYF. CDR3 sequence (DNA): TGTGCCAGCAGTGGGACGTGGCGCGAGCAGTACTTC.

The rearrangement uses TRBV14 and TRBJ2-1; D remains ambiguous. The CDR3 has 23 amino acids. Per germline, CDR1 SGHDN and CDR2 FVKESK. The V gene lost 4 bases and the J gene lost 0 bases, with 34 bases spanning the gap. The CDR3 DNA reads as TGTGCCAGCAGCCGCGAAGGAATTCTGGGCAGCCCCTTCCCACTGTGCTCCTACAATGAGCAGTTCTTC. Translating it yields CASSREGILGSPFPLCSYNEQFF.

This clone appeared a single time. The CDR3 DNA reads as TGTGCCAGTAAACGGGCCGGCCGCCTTACCTCTGGGGCCAACGTCCTGACTTTC. Its translation is CASKRAGRLTSGANVLTF. This chain joins TRBV19 and TRBJ2-6; D unclear. Trimming took off 7 bases at V and 0 bases at J, with 19 bases between the two ends. This CDR3 is 18 amino acids long. The germline V gene encodes CDR1 LNHDA and CDR2 SQIVND (reference sequence).

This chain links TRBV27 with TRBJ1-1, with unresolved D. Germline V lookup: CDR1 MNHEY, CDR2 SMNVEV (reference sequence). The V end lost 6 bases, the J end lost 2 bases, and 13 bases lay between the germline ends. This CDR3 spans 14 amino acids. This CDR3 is CASRSNPANTEAFF. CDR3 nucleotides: TGTGCCAGCAGGTCTAATCCAGCCAACACTGAAGCTTTCTTT.

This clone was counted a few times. CDR3 amino acids: CASSFMTGDTQYF. The DNA for the CDR3 is TGTGCCAGCAGCTTCATGACAGGGGATACGCAGTATTTT. J is TRBJ2-3 and V is TRBV7-8, with TRBD1 matching 7 bases. With 3 bases clipped from V and 6 bases from J, the junction kept 3 bases outside the gene matches. The CDR3 has 13 amino acids. From germline, CDR1 is SGHVS and CDR2 FQNEAQ. Drawing the rest from reference TRBV7-8 and TRBJ2-3, the complete variable domain is GAGVSQSPRYKVAKRGQDVALRCDPISGHVSLFWYQQALGQGPEFLTYFQNEAQLDKSGLPSDRFFAERPEGSVSTLKIQRTQQEDSAVYLCASSFMTGDTQYFGPGTRLTVL.